This T cell receptor beta chain derives from a study of T-cell memory formation after mild COVID-19. The CDR3 is made up of 15 amino acids. Germline loops: CDR1 SGHDN, CDR2 FVKESK. V dropped 0 bases and J dropped 4; count of bases not matched to a gene: 2. General study findings and limits: There was no confirmation that second-wave clones peaking on day 37 were SARS-CoV-2 specific. Some clones that responded were present in memory (sampled pre-infection), which suggests cross-reactive memory joined. Mostly located in CM and EM were contracting CD4+ clones, with contracting CD8+ clones located in EMRA.

A note on this clonotype: As yet, its antigen is unknown.

TCRdb reprocessed the 5' RACE reads via MiXCR and lists one record per CDR3 protein. The sample comprises about 440,000 distinct CDR3 sequences, roughly 20% of which are singletons, and roughly 8.4% rests with the top ten. The receptor's source is an adult woman who had mild COVID-19 (a few samples of this study predate the infection). Cell type and time point are not known. This chain joins TRBV14 and TRBJ2-1; TRBD1 matches 8 bases. The sequencing sample was made of PBMCs or a T cell subset sorted from them (not recorded which). The CDR3 DNA reads TGTGCCAGCAGCCAAGATTGGGACAGGTACAATGAGCAGTTCTTC. This sequence encodes CASSQDWDRYNEQFF.